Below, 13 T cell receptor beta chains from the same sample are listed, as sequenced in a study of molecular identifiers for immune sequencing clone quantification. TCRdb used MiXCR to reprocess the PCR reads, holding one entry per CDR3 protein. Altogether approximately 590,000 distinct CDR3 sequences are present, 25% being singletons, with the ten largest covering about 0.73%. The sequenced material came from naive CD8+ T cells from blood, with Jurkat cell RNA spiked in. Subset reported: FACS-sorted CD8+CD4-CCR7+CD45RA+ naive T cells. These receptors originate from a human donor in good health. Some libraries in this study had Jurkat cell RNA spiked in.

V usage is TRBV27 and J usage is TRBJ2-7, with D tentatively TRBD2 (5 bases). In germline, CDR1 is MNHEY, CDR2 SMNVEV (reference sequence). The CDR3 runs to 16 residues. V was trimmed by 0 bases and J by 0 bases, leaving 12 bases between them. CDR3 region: CASSLSVRASSYEQYF. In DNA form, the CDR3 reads TGTGCCAGCAGTTTATCGGTGCGGGCCAGCTCCTACGAGCAGTACTTC.

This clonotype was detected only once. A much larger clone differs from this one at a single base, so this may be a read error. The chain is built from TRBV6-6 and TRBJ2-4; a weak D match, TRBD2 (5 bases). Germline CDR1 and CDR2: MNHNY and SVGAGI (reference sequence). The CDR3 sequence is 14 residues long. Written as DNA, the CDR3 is TGTGCCGGCAGTACGACACGGGGTTTGGACATTCAGTACTTC. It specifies CAGSTTRGLDIQYF.

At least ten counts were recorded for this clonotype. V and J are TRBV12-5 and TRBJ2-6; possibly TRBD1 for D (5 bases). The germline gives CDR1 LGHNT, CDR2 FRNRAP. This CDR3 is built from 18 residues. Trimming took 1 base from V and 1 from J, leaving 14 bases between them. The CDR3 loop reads CASGLAPDSGSGANVLTF. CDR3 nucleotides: TGTGCTAGTGGTTTGGCTCCTGACTCAGGGTCTGGGGCCAACGTCCTGACTTTC.

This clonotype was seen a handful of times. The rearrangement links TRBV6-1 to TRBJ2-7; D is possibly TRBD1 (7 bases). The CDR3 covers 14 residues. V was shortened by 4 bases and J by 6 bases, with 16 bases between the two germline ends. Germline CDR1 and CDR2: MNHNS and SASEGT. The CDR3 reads CASSGGGGGSEQYF. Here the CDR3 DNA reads TGTGCCAGCAGTGGTGGAGGGGGCGGAAGCGAGCAGTACTTC.

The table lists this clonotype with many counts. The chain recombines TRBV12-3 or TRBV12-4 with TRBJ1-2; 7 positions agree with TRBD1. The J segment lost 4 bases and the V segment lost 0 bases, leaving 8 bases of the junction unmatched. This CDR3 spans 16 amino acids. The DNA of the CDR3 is TGTGCCAGCAGTTTAGCTCTGAAAGGGGGCGTCTATGGCTACACCTTC. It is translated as CASSLALKGGVYGYTF.

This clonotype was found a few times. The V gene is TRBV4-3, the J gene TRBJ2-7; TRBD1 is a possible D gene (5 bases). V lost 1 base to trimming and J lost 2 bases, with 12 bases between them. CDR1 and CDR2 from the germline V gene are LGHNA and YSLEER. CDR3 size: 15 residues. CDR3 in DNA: TGCGCCAGCAGCCAAGGAAGGGGTGCGGCCTACGAGCAGTACTTC. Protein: CASSQGRGAAYEQYF.

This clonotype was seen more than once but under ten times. The CDR3 coding sequence is TGTGCCAGCAGCTCGGGACAGGGGGCGCGGGAGCCCAATTCACCCCTCCACTTT. Protein sequence: CASSSGQGAREPNSPLHF. V gene TRBV3-1 combines with J gene TRBJ1-6; the match to TRBD1 covers 12 bases. This CDR3 comprises 18 residues. Unmatched junction bases numbered 12, after V lost 5 bases and J lost 7 bases. CDR1 and CDR2 (germline): LGHDT, YNNKEL (reference sequence).

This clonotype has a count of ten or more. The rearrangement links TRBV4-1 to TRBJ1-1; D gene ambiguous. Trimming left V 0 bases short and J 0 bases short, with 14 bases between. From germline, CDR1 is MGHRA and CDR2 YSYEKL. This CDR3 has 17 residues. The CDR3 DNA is TGCGCCAGCAGCCAAGATAGCGTGGGGAACTTGAACACTGAAGCTTTCTTT. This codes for CASSQDSVGNLNTEAFF.

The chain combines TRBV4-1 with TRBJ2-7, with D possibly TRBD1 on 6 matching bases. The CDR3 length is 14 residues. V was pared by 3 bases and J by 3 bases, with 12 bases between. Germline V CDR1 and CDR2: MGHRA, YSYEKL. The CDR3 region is CASSHIGQHYEQYF. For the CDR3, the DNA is TGCGCCAGCAGCCATATAGGACAGCACTACGAGCAGTACTTC.

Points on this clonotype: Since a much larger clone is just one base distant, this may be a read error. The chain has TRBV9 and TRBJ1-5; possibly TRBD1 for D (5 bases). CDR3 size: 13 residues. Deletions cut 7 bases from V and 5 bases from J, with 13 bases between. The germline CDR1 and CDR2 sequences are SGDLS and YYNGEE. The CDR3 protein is CASGAWGDQPQHF. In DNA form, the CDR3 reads TGTGCCAGCGGTGCCTGGGGGGATCAGCCCCAGCATTTT.

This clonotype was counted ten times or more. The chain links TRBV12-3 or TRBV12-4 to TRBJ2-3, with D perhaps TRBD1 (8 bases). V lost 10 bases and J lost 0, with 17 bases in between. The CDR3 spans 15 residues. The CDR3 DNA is TGTGCCACCTTAAACAGGGGGGGTAGCACAGATACGCAGTATTTT. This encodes CATLNRGGSTDTQYF.

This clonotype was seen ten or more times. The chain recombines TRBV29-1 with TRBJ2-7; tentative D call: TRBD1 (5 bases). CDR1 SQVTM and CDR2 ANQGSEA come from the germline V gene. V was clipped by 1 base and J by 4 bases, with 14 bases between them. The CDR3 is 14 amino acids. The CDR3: CSVEGPEQGYEQYF. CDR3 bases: TGCAGCGTTGAAGGGCCCGAGCAGGGTTACGAGCAGTACTTC.

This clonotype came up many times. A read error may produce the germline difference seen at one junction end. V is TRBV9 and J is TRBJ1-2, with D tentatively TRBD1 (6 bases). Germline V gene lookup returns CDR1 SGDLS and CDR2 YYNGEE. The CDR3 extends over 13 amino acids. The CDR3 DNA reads TGTGCCAGCAGCCCTGAGTCCTCCTCACAGGGTAGTTTC. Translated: CASSPESSSQGSF.